These 15 T cell receptor beta chains share one sample of origin, sequenced in a study of regulatory T cells in long-lasting Graves disease. Sample time point: newly diagnosed GD, antithyroid drugs for less than 3 months. PBMCs were the source of the RNA used for TCR sequencing. Construction of TCR beta libraries relied on iRepertoire HTBI primers and on Arm-PCR targeting CDR3 regions. TCRdb fed the multiplex PCR reads into MiXCR, producing one record per CDR3 protein. The sample has 200,000 to 250,000 distinct CDR3 sequences, about 16% seen once. The input for sequencing was peripheral blood mononuclear cells (PBMCs), taken at new diagnosis, from a patient treated with antithyroid drugs. All receptors come from a female donor with Graves disease.

This chain links TRBV28 with TRBJ2-1; TRBD2 aligns across 9 bases. This CDR3 is built from 15 residues. CDR1 and CDR2 from the germline V gene are MDHEN and SYDVKM. J gave up 10 bases and V 3 bases, and 10 bases lay outside the gene matches. The chain's CDR3 is CASSFGSGSPAEQFF. Written as DNA, the CDR3 is TGTGCCAGCAGTTTCGGTAGCGGGAGCCCGGCGGAGCAGTTCTTC.

This clonotype was observed many times. This chain links TRBV30 with TRBJ2-1; 11 bases map to TRBD2. Looked up from germline, CDR1 is GTSNPN and CDR2 is SVGIG (reference sequence). This CDR3 is 17 amino acids long. V gave up 1 base and J gave up 4 bases; unmatched junction bases: 9. CDR3 DNA sequence: TGTGCCTGGAGTGCACCGCCGGGACTAGCGGTATACAATGAGCAGTTCTTC. This encodes CAWSAPPGLAVYNEQFF.

This clonotype has a count of ten or more. The rearrangement uses TRBV6-1 and TRBJ2-2; D may be TRBD1 or TRBD2 (6 bases each). The CDR3 has 16 residues. Germline-derived CDR1 and CDR2 are MNHNS and SASEGT. V lost 7 bases to trimming and J lost 6 bases, with 21 bases between them. The CDR3 region has the DNA TGTGCCAGCACCCCCCCGGGGGCAGGGAGAGCCGGGGAGCTGTTTTTT. This sequence encodes CASTPPGAGRAGELFF.

Ten or more counts support this clonotype. The chain couples TRBV15 to TRBJ1-3, with D hard to call. Per the germline V gene, CDR1 is LNHNV and CDR2 is YYDKDF (reference sequence). The germline V and J ends were trimmed by 4 bases and 0 bases, with 10 bases remaining between them. This CDR3 has 15 residues. CDR3 residues: CATSTFRSSGNTIYF. CDR3 coding DNA: TGTGCCACCAGCACGTTCCGGTCCTCTGGAAACACCATATATTTT. Looking up the rest from reference TRBV15 and TRBJ1-3 gives the full variable domain: DAMVIQNPRYQVTQFGKPVTLSCSQTLNHNVMYWYQQKSSQAPKLLFHYYDKDFNNEADTPDNFQSRRPNTSFCFLDIRSPGLGDTAMYLCATSTFRSSGNTIYFGEGSWLTVV.

This clonotype came up many times. The chain employs TRBV27 and TRBJ2-3, with 7 bases aligning to TRBD2. This CDR3 spans 16 amino acids. V lost 3 bases, J lost 0 bases, and 6 bases stayed unmatched. The germline gives CDR1 MNHEY, CDR2 SMNVEV (reference sequence). CDR3 DNA sequence: TGTGCCAGCAGTTTGACTAGCAGACCTAGCACAGATACGCAGTATTTT. It specifies CASSLTSRPSTDTQYF.

This clonotype came up many times. This chain links TRBV2 with TRBJ2-2; a weak D match, TRBD1 (6 bases). Trimming took off 8 bases at V and 1 base at J, with 11 bases between the two ends. Germline CDR1 SNHLY, CDR2 FYNNEI. The CDR3 length is 14 residues. CDR3 DNA sequence: TGTGCCAGCGGCTCAGGGGTGAACACCGGGGAGCTGTTTTTT. Translating it yields CASGSGVNTGELFF.

This clonotype turned up a few times. The CDR3 region has the DNA TGTGCCAGCAGCCAAGACGGGGGGGGGTTTTACGAGCAGTACTTC. It encodes CASSQDGGGFYEQYF. The chain combines TRBV14 with TRBJ2-7, with TRBD2 matching over 8 bases. The CDR3 is made up of 15 amino acids. V was clipped by 0 bases and J by 4 bases; unmatched bases: 5. The germline V gene encodes CDR1 SGHDN and CDR2 FVKESK.

The rearrangement uses TRBV12-3 or TRBV12-4 and TRBJ1-1; 7 nucleotides agree with TRBD1. V gave up 7 bases and J gave up 0 bases; unmatched junction bases: 5. The CDR3 contains 14 residues. The CDR3 nucleotides are TGTGCCAGCACTGTGGACAGGTTGAACACTGAAGCTTTCTTT. It yields the protein CASTVDRLNTEAFF.

This clonotype was counted at least ten times. The chain couples TRBV24-1 to TRBJ2-7; unclear D gene. The CDR3 has 11 amino acids. Deletions cut 3 bases from V and 3 bases from J, with 2 bases between. CDR1 is KGHDR and CDR2 is SFDVKD in the germline V gene. The CDR3 DNA reads as TGTGCCACCAGTGATGACTACGAGCAGTACTTC. Protein sequence: CATSDDYEQYF.

This clonotype was recorded many times. The chain links TRBV11-3 to TRBJ1-4, with D possibly TRBD1 on 5 matching bases. Germline V gives CDR1 SGHNT, CDR2 YENEEA. CDR3 length equals 14 residues. The V and J ends lost 4 bases and 4 bases respectively, with 10 bases between them. The CDR3 sequence: CASSSTRVNEKLFF. The CDR3 bases are TGTGCCAGCAGCTCCACCAGGGTTAATGAAAAACTGTTTTTT.

Many counts were recorded for this clonotype. The rearrangement links TRBV20-1 to TRBJ2-3, with 12 nucleotides matching TRBD2. The CDR3 is 16 amino acids. From germline, CDR1 is DFQATT and CDR2 SNEGSKA (reference sequence). V lost 6 bases, J lost 5 bases, and 12 bases stayed unmatched. The CDR3 DNA sequence: TGCAGTGCCCCTAAGGCTAGCGGGAGGGCCGTAGATACGCAGTATTTT. Its translation: CSAPKASGRAVDTQYF.

This clonotype was counted a few times. This chain links TRBV7-2 with TRBJ1-4; weak D call: TRBD1 (5 bases). The V end lost 5 bases, the J end lost 8 bases, and 21 bases lay between the germline ends. Germline V gene data show CDR1 as SGHTA and CDR2 as FQGNSA. This CDR3 is 16 amino acids long. The CDR3 DNA reads TGTGCCAGCAGCACGTGGCCAGGGAGATATGGGGAAAAACTGTTTTTT. Translation: CASSTWPGRYGEKLFF.

At least ten counts were recorded for this clonotype. The gene calls are TRBV9 and TRBJ2-1, with 7 bases fitting TRBD2. The CDR3 is 15 amino acids. Losses at the gene ends were 1 base for V and 7 bases for J; bases not matched to a gene: 8. Germline lookup yields CDR1 SGDLS and CDR2 YYNGEE. CDR3 region: CASSVLLAGGNEQFF. The CDR3 DNA sequence: TGTGCCAGCAGCGTATTACTAGCCGGGGGGAATGAGCAGTTCTTC.

This clonotype was recorded many times. The chain carries TRBV10-2 and TRBJ1-1; D is uncertain. CDR1 and CDR2 from the germline V gene are WSHSY and SAAADI. V lost 1 base and J lost 1, with 10 bases in between. This CDR3 contains 15 residues. The CDR3 sequence: CASSEFGIPNTEAFF. CDR3 bases: TGCGCCAGCAGTGAGTTCGGAATCCCGAACACTGAAGCTTTCTTT.

This clonotype appeared many times. The chain couples TRBV19 to TRBJ1-1; D is uncertain. V was pared by 3 bases and J by 3 bases, with 5 bases between. Germline assignment: CDR1 LNHDA and CDR2 SQIVND (reference sequence). CDR3 length: 12 residues. The CDR3 spells CASSMTYTEAFF. For the CDR3, the DNA is TGTGCCAGTAGTATGACTTACACTGAAGCTTTCTTT.